A selection of T cell receptor beta chains follows, all from one sample in a study of cytomegalovirus exposure and HLA in healthy donors. Sequencing used immunoSEQ multiplex PCR; TCRdb keeps in-frame clones, though not all of them. The sample carries about 230,000 clones, approximately 78% recorded once. The specimen was PBMCs. These receptors all come from a boy under 18 in good health and CMV-seronegative. Each CDR3 is given with its conserved first and last residue. Each record gives: clone size, V gene, D gene, J gene, CDR3 DNA, CDR3 protein. A D gene is named only where the DNA matches it firmly. Size is stated for part of the rows, as once, few or many counts, or as a class when the clone is expanded.

size: .; V: TRBV6-5; D: TRBD2; J: TRBJ2-1; DNA: TGTGCCAGCAGGTTAGCGGGGCTAGGCTACAATGAGCAGTTCTTC; CDR3: CASRLAGLGYNEQFF
size: .; V: TRBV19; D: .; J: TRBJ1-1; DNA: TGTGCCAGTAGGTTAGGGGCCCGCGGTTCGCGGGCTTTCTTT; CDR3: CASRLGARGSRAFF
size: .; V: TRBV6-1; D: TRBD1; J: TRBJ2-7; DNA: TGTGCCAGCAGTGAAAGGGGGACAGGGTTCTACGAGCAGTACTTC; CDR3: CASSERGTGFYEQYF
size: .; V: TRBV6-1; D: .; J: TRBJ1-2; DNA: TGTGCCAGCACACCCGGCAGGCCTAACTATGGCTACACCTTC; CDR3: CASTPGRPNYGYTF
size: .; V: TRBV19; D: TRBD1; J: TRBJ2-7; DNA: TGTGCCAGTAGTAGAGGGACAGGGAGAGACTACGAGCAGTACTTC; CDR3: CASSRGTGRDYEQYF
size: .; V: TRBV4-1; D: TRBD2; J: TRBJ2-7; DNA: TGCGCCAGCAGCCAAAGGACTAGCGGGAGCTACGAGCAGTACTTC; CDR3: CASSQRTSGSYEQYF
size: .; V: TRBV25-1; D: .; J: TRBJ2-7; DNA: TGTGCCAGCAGGGACACAGTAAGCTCCTACGAGCAGTACTTC; CDR3: CASRDTVSSYEQYF
size: once; V: TRBV2; D: .; J: TRBJ2-5; DNA: TGTGCCAGCAGTCCTGGACTATCCGTGGAGACCCAGTACTTC; CDR3: CASSPGLSVETQYF
size: .; V: TRBV29-1; D: .; J: TRBJ2-2; DNA: TGCAGCGTTCGCAGGGTTGTTGCCGGGGAGCTGTTTTTT; CDR3: CSVRRVVAGELFF
size: .; V: TRBV27; D: TRBD1; J: TRBJ2-7; DNA: TGTGCCAGCAGTTTATCCGGACAGGCGCCCTACGAGCAGTACTTC; CDR3: CASSLSGQAPYEQYF
size: .; V: TRBV9; D: .; J: TRBJ2-2; DNA: TGTGCCAGCAGCCCTTCCTCCAGGGACGGGGAGCTGTTTTTT; CDR3: CASSPSSRDGELFF
size: .; V: TRBV18; D: .; J: TRBJ1-1; DNA: TGTGCCAGCTCACCCCCCAGTTCAATGAACACTGAAGCTTTCTTT; CDR3: CASSPPSSMNTEAFF
size: .; V: TRBV29-1; D: .; J: TRBJ1-2; DNA: TGCAGCGTCCTCCGGGACACATCCTATGGCTACACCTTC; CDR3: CSVLRDTSYGYTF
size: .; V: TRBV7-9; D: .; J: TRBJ2-5; DNA: TGTGCCAGCAGCCCACAGGGGGGGCAAGAGACCCAGTACTTC; CDR3: CASSPQGGQETQYF
size: .; V: TRBV9; D: TRBD1; J: TRBJ1-2; DNA: TGTGCCAGCGGATCGGGACAGGCAGACTATGGCTACACCTTC; CDR3: CASGSGQADYGYTF
size: .; V: TRBV5-1; D: .; J: TRBJ1-1; DNA: TGCGTCAGCAGCCCTGGGGGGGATCTGAACACTGAAGCTTTCTTT; CDR3: CVSSPGGDLNTEAFF
size: .; V: TRBV7-7; D: TRBD1; J: TRBJ2-7; DNA: TGTGCCAGCAGGCACCGGGACAGGGGAACGGCTTCCTACGAGCAGTACTTC; CDR3: CASRHRDRGTASYEQYF
size: .; V: TRBV18; D: TRBD2; J: TRBJ2-7; DNA: TGTGCCAGCTCACGAATTAGCGGGGGTTACGAGCAGTACTTC; CDR3: CASSRISGGYEQYF
size: .; V: TRBV6-5; D: .; J: TRBJ1-6; DNA: TGTGCCAGCAGGTCTCAGGGGCTTGGGAATTCACCCCTCCACTTT; CDR3: CASRSQGLGNSPLHF
size: .; V: TRBV19; D: TRBD1; J: TRBJ1-2; DNA: TGTGCCAGTAGACTCGCGGGGACAGGGACCAACTATGGCTACACCTTC; CDR3: CASRLAGTGTNYGYTF
size: once; V: TRBV5-1; D: TRBD2; J: TRBJ2-1; DNA: TGCGCCAGCAGCTGGGGGCTAGCGGGAGGGCCAAGCTCCTACAATGAGCAGTTCTTC; CDR3: CASSWGLAGGPSSYNEQFF
size: .; V: TRBV6-6; D: TRBD1; J: TRBJ1-1; DNA: TGTGCCAGCCTCCCTAGTGGCAGGGGGGACACTGAAGCTTTCTTT; CDR3: CASLPSGRGDTEAFF
size: .; V: TRBV11-1; D: .; J: TRBJ1-1; DNA: TGTGCCAGCAGCTTAAGTCGGACTGAAGCTTTCTTT; CDR3: CASSLSRTEAFF
size: .; V: TRBV9; D: .; J: TRBJ2-7; DNA: TGTGCCAGCAGCAAAGCAGAGGGAAGGGACTACGAGCAGTACTTC; CDR3: CASSKAEGRDYEQYF
size: .; V: TRBV11-3; D: TRBD1; J: TRBJ2-7; DNA: TGTGCCAGCAGCCCGCGAGCGACAGGGTCCTACGAGCAGTACTTC; CDR3: CASSPRATGSYEQYF
size: .; V: TRBV4-1; D: TRBD2; J: TRBJ2-1; DNA: TGCGCCAGCAGCCACGGAAGCCTCGGACTAGCGGGGATTGATGAGCAGTTCTTC; CDR3: CASSHGSLGLAGIDEQFF
size: once; V: TRBV19; D: .; J: TRBJ1-3; DNA: TGTGCCAGTAGTATAGTGAGGCCGTTCAACTCTGGAAACACCATATATTTT; CDR3: CASSIVRPFNSGNTIYF
size: few; V: TRBV7-6; D: .; J: TRBJ1-2; DNA: TGTGCCAGCAGCTCGACGGAGGAGGGCTACACCTTC; CDR3: CASSSTEEGYTF
size: .; V: TRBV5-4; D: TRBD2; J: TRBJ2-1; DNA: TGTGCCAGCAGCTTGCCGGGACTAGCGGGGACGGATGAGCAGTTCTTC; CDR3: CASSLPGLAGTDEQFF
size: .; V: TRBV2; D: TRBD1; J: TRBJ2-7; DNA: TGTGCCAGCAGGACCGGGACAGGGTTACACGAGCAGTACTTC; CDR3: CASRTGTGLHEQYF
size: .; V: TRBV7-9; D: .; J: TRBJ1-6; DNA: TGTGCCAGAATGAGGCAGTATAATTCACCCCTCCACTTT; CDR3: CARMRQYNSPLHF
size: .; V: TRBV5-3; D: .; J: TRBJ2-7; DNA: TGTGCCAGAAGCCTAGGCGGGCGGGACAGCGAGCAGTACTTC; CDR3: CARSLGGRDSEQYF
size: .; V: TRBV4-1; D: TRBD2; J: TRBJ2-5; DNA: TGCGCCAGCAGCACTTTAGCGGGAAACAAATGGGAGACCCAGTACTTC; CDR3: CASSTLAGNKWETQYF
size: .; V: TRBV5-1; D: .; J: TRBJ2-3; DNA: TGCGCCAGCAGCCCGGTTGTGTCCGCAGATACGCAGTATTTT; CDR3: CASSPVVSADTQYF
size: .; V: TRBV30; D: .; J: TRBJ1-5; DNA: TGTGCCTGGAGTGTCTCAAGGGGAAGTCAGCCCCAGCATTTT; CDR3: CAWSVSRGSQPQHF
size: .; V: TRBV7-2; D: .; J: TRBJ2-7; DNA: TGTGCCAGCAGCTTAGTGAACTACCACTCCTACGAGCAGTACTTC; CDR3: CASSLVNYHSYEQYF
size: once; V: TRBV13; D: TRBD2; J: TRBJ2-5; DNA: TGTGCCAGCAGCTTAGCTAGCGGGGGGTTGGAGACCCAGTACTTC; CDR3: CASSLASGGLETQYF
size: medium-sized; V: TRBV19; D: TRBD1; J: TRBJ2-7; DNA: TGTGCCAGTAGTAAGACAGGGGGCTACGAGCAGTACTTC; CDR3: CASSKTGGYEQYF
size: .; V: TRBV9; D: .; J: TRBJ1-1; DNA: TGTGCCAGCAGCTTTACAGGGAACACTGAAGCTTTCTTT; CDR3: CASSFTGNTEAFF
size: .; V: TRBV6-1; D: .; J: TRBJ2-5; DNA: TGTGCCAGCAGCGAGCGACAGGAAGAGACCCAGTACTTC; CDR3: CASSERQEETQYF
size: few; V: TRBV6-1; D: .; J: TRBJ1-1; DNA: TGTGCCAGCTGGCGGACTGGCGTGGGCACTGAAGCTTTCTTT; CDR3: CASWRTGVGTEAFF
size: .; V: TRBV4-1; D: .; J: TRBJ1-2; DNA: TGCGCCAGCAGCCAAGTTGTTGGAGGGTTCAACACCTTC; CDR3: CASSQVVGGFNTF
size: .; V: TRBV5-1; D: TRBD1; J: TRBJ2-7; DNA: TGCGCCAGCAGCGCGACAGGGAGCCACGAGCAGTACTTC; CDR3: CASSATGSHEQYF